A single sample gave rise to the 30 T cell receptor beta chains below, sequenced in a study of blood T cell repertoires in COVID-19. Here immunoSEQ multiplex PCR was the method, and the copy in TCRdb shows in-frame clones only, minus some. The sample includes 130,000 to 150,000 clones, approximately 85% of them seen just once. Sequenced material: peripheral blood. Source of these receptors: a woman aged 55-69 years with COVID-19, enrolled during active disease.

This sequence joins TRBV7-3 and TRBJ1-2; 7 positions agree with TRBD1. The CDR3 is 15 amino acids. The V gene end was trimmed by 5 bases and the J gene end by 8 bases; junction bases not matched to a gene: 14. Looked up from germline, CDR1 is SGHTA and CDR2 is FQGTGA. CDR3: CASSPHSTGIGGYTF. The CDR3 coding sequence is TGTGCCAGCAGCCCCCACTCGACAGGGATAGGCGGCTACACCTTC. The whole variable domain, filled in from reference TRBV7-3 and TRBJ1-2, reads GAGVSQTPSNKVTEKGKYVELRCDPISGHTALYWYRQSLGQGPEFLIYFQGTGAADDSGLPNDRFFAVRPEGSVSTLKIQRTERGDSAVYLCASSPHSTGIGGYTFGSGTRLTVV.

The rearrangement uses TRBV30 and TRBJ1-5; 9 nucleotides agree with TRBD1. Losses at the gene ends were 2 bases for V and 9 bases for J; bases not matched to a gene: 11. Germline V gives CDR1 GTSNPN, CDR2 SVGIG (reference sequence). The length of the CDR3 is 15 residues. The CDR3 spells CAWSPGGTGFLPQHF. Written as DNA, the CDR3 is TGTGCCTGGAGTCCGGGGGGGACAGGGTTTCTGCCCCAGCATTTT.

The chain is built from TRBV5-1 and TRBJ2-5; no clear D. The germline gives CDR1 SGHRS, CDR2 YFSETQ. There are 14 residues in the CDR3. V was shortened by 0 bases and J by 5 bases, with 11 bases between the two germline ends. CDR3 sequence reads: CASSLGSSKETQYF. The CDR3 region has the DNA TGCGCCAGCAGCTTGGGGTCCAGTAAGGAGACCCAGTACTTC.

The CDR3 DNA reads TGTGCCAGCGAGGGCCCTTTGAACACTGAAGCTTTCTTT. Amino acids: CASEGPLNTEAFF. The rearrangement joins TRBV2 to TRBJ1-1; no definite D call. V lost 8 bases, J lost 0 bases, and 10 bases lay in between. The CDR3 sequence is 13 residues long. CDR1 and CDR2 (germline): SNHLY, FYNNEI.

Only a few counts were recorded for this clone. The V gene is TRBV18, the J gene TRBJ1-2, with a possible D match to TRBD1 (6 bases). Trimming removed 6 bases at V and 8 bases at J, with 16 bases between. CDR1 and CDR2 from the germline V gene are KGHSH and LQKENI. This CDR3 has 13 residues. The CDR3 DNA reads TGTGCCAGCTCCCTCATGGACAGTGGAGGCTACACCTTC. Translation: CASSLMDSGGYTF.

This clone occurred a few times. The chain has TRBV11-3 and TRBJ1-1, with 7 nucleotides matching TRBD1. V was clipped by 6 bases and J by 3 bases; unmatched bases: 25. Germline loops: CDR1 SGHNT, CDR2 YENEEA. CDR3 length equals 20 residues. CDR3 protein: CASSISGTAVRGPSDTEAFF. CDR3 in DNA: TGTGCCAGCAGTATTAGCGGGACAGCGGTACGGGGCCCGTCGGACACTGAAGCTTTCTTT.

This sequence joins TRBV20-1 and TRBJ1-1; D is unclear. The ends were cut back, 3 bases at V and 1 base at J, with 12 bases in the middle. This CDR3 is built from 14 residues. The V gene's germline CDR1 is DFQATT and CDR2 SNEGSKA (reference sequence). CDR3 residues: CSASSPAQNTEAFF. CDR3 coding DNA: TGCAGTGCTAGTTCCCCCGCACAGAACACTGAAGCTTTCTTT.

This chain joins TRBV4-1 and TRBJ2-4; the D gene is possibly TRBD2 (5 bases). CDR1 and CDR2 (germline): MGHRA, YSYEKL. The CDR3 runs 16 residues. V was shortened by 4 bases and J by 1 base, with 14 bases between the two germline ends. The CDR3 here is CASSLPPPGAKNIQYF. CDR3 in DNA: TGCGCCAGCAGCCTCCCCCCGCCGGGGGCCAAAAACATTCAGTACTTC.

About this clone: At one boundary the junction diverges from the germline segment, which might be a read error. V and J are TRBV6-1 and TRBJ1-1; the match to TRBD1 covers 8 bases. From germline, CDR1 is MNHNS and CDR2 SASEGT. This CDR3 region has 12 residues. The CDR3 DNA is TGTGCCAGCAGCGAAGGGACAGGCTACGCTTTCTTT. Translated: CASSEGTGYAFF.

This clone was detected once. V gene TRBV11-1 combines with J gene TRBJ2-1, with 7 bases aligning to TRBD1. V was pared by 5 bases and J by 8 bases, with 15 bases of the junction left unmatched. The V gene's germline CDR1 is SGHAT and CDR2 FQDESV (reference sequence). This CDR3 is 16 amino acids long. The CDR3 DNA is TGTGCCAGCAGCCAAACTGACACAGGGGCACTAGATGAGCAGTTCTTC. Translated: CASSQTDTGALDEQFF.

This chain connects TRBV5-4 to TRBJ2-7, with D possibly matching TRBD2 (5 bases). CDR3 size: 15 residues. Germline assignment: CDR1 SGHNT and CDR2 YYREEE (reference sequence). V was trimmed by 0 bases and J by 6 bases, leaving 16 bases between them. The CDR3 sequence: CASSLEPGELGEQYF. DNA of the CDR3: TGTGCCAGCAGCTTGGAACCCGGGGAGCTGGGCGAGCAGTACTTC.

The DNA of the CDR3 is TGTGCCAGCAGCTACCCACAGGGATTCCAAGAGACCCAGTACTTC. This codes for CASSYPQGFQETQYF. The chain combines TRBV5-5 with TRBJ2-5, with D possibly TRBD1 on 6 matching bases. From germline, CDR1 is SGHKS and CDR2 YYEKEE (reference sequence). The CDR3 runs 15 residues. V was pared by 3 bases and J by 1 base, with 13 bases between.

Worth noting for this clone: Germline is not matched at one junction end, which may reflect a read error. The chain links TRBV7-3 to TRBJ1-1; the D is unclear. Germline values: CDR1 SGHTA, CDR2 FQGTGA. This CDR3 contains 13 residues. The chain's CDR3 is CASSLIANTEAFF. CDR3 sequence (DNA): TGTGCCAGCAGCTTAATAGCCAACACAGAAGCTTTCTTT.

J is TRBJ2-1 and V is TRBV27; TRBD1 agrees at 7 bases. J lost 6 bases, V lost 6 bases, and 8 bases had no gene match. This CDR3 is built from 14 residues. Germline CDR1 MNHEY, CDR2 SMNVEV (reference sequence). DNA of the CDR3: TGTGCCAGCAGCCTAGGGACAGAAGTCAATGAGCAGTTCTTC. It codes for CASSLGTEVNEQFF.

The table lists this clone with a few counts. V usage is TRBV5-1 and J usage is TRBJ2-1; D remains ambiguous. This CDR3 comprises 15 residues. V was trimmed by 0 bases and J by 9 bases, leaving 16 bases between them. CDR1 and CDR2 from the germline V gene are SGHRS and YFSETQ. CDR3 DNA: TGCGCCAGCAGCTTGGGCGACTCCTCTCGAGCTGAGCAGTTCTTC. Translated: CASSLGDSSRAEQFF.

This clone was recorded once. The chain carries TRBV19 and TRBJ2-7; 10 bases agree with TRBD1. The CDR3 totals 15 residues. From germline, CDR1 is LNHDA and CDR2 SQIVND (reference sequence). The V and J ends lost 0 bases and 6 bases, in that order; junction bases with no gene match: 5. CDR3 sequence reads: CASSIETGGGGEQYF. The CDR3 DNA follows: TGTGCCAGTAGTATAGAGACAGGGGGCGGCGGCGAGCAGTACTTC. Supplemented by reference TRBV19 and TRBJ2-7, the full variable domain reads DGGITQSPKYLFRKEGQNVTLSCEQNLNHDAMYWYRQDPGQGLRLIYYSQIVNDFQKGDIAEGYSVSREKKESFPLTVTSAQKNPTAFYLCASSIETGGGGEQYFGPGTRLTVT.

This clone was counted once. This chain connects TRBV6-2 or TRBV6-3 to TRBJ1-5; possible D gene TRBD1, 5 bases. In germline, CDR1 is MNHEY, CDR2 SVGEGT. V dropped 1 base and J dropped 5 bases, with 27 bases sitting between them. The CDR3 spans 20 residues. DNA of the CDR3: TGTGCCAGCAGTTACTGGTCCGTTCACCGGGCCGGGGGTATATATCAGCCCCAGCATTTT. Translation: CASSYWSVHRAGGIYQPQHF.

This clone has just a few counts. The chain links TRBV27 to TRBJ1-6; 10 nucleotides align to TRBD1. Germline-derived CDR1 and CDR2 are MNHEY and SMNVEV (reference sequence). The CDR3 contains 16 residues. J was trimmed by 7 bases and V by 0 bases; bases with no gene match: 3. The CDR3 reads CASSLSGQGKNSPLHF. CDR3 DNA sequence: TGTGCCAGCAGTTTATCGGGACAGGGGAAGAATTCACCCCTCCACTTT.

The rearrangement links TRBV9 to TRBJ2-3, with 12 bases aligning to TRBD2. J was trimmed by 1 base and V by 0 bases; bases with no gene match: 18. The CDR3 sequence is 22 residues long. Germline assignment: CDR1 SGDLS and CDR2 YYNGEE. The CDR3 DNA is TGTGCCAGCAGCGTAGATCAGGGAGGGCTAGCGGGGGGGAATATCCGCACAGATACGCAGTATTTT. Residues: CASSVDQGGLAGGNIRTDTQYF.

This rearrangement joins TRBV7-8 to TRBJ1-2; 7 bases fit TRBD1. The CDR3 loop spans 14 amino acids. CDR1 and CDR2 from the germline V gene are SGHVS and FQNEAQ. Unmatched junction bases numbered 5, after V lost 5 bases and J lost 2 bases. CDR3 in DNA: TGTGCCAGCAGCCCCCCGACAGGGAACTATGGCTACACCTTC. It codes for CASSPPTGNYGYTF.

This chain uses TRBV10-3 with TRBJ1-3; TRBD1 might be the D (5 bases). The CDR3 has 13 amino acids. Between the trimmed V and J ends, which lost 6 bases and 0 bases, there was a span of 6 bases. CDR1 and CDR2 (germline): ENHRY, SYGVKD. The CDR3 sequence is CAIRQDSGNTIYF. The CDR3 DNA is TGTGCCATCAGACAGGACTCTGGAAACACCATATATTTT.

The rearrangement joins TRBV11-3 to TRBJ2-2, with a possible D match to TRBD2 (5 bases). The germline gives CDR1 SGHNT, CDR2 YENEEA. The CDR3 length is 15 residues. Trimming removed 4 bases from V and 1 base from J, with 10 bases in between. The DNA of the CDR3 is TGTGCCAGCAGCTACACCCGGGGGAACACCGGGGAGCTGTTTTTT. Its translation is CASSYTRGNTGELFF.

This chain uses TRBV3-1 (or the pseudogene TRBV3-2) with TRBJ1-2, with D possibly TRBD1 on 6 matching bases. V dropped 6 bases and J dropped 8 bases, with 16 bases sitting between them. Per germline, CDR1 LGHDT and CDR2 YNNKEL (reference sequence). The CDR3 loop spans 13 amino acids. The CDR3 loop reads CASSRDRLRGYTF. DNA of the CDR3: TGTGCCAGCAGTCGCGACAGGCTGCGGGGCTACACCTTC.

Here the CDR3 DNA reads TGTGCCAGCTCACTTGTAGCGGGGGGGATCGATGAGCAGTTCTTC. Protein: CASSLVAGGIDEQFF. The chain has TRBV18 and TRBJ2-1; 11 bases are shared with TRBD2. After removal of 4 bases from V and 8 bases from J, the junction contained 7 bases not matched to a gene. Germline CDR1 KGHSH, CDR2 LQKENI. The CDR3 spans 15 residues.

The CDR3 DNA reads TGCAGCGTTCAACAGGGAGTGGGAAGGTACGAGCAGTACTTC. This encodes CSVQQGVGRYEQYF. The chain combines TRBV29-1 with TRBJ2-7; D possibly corresponds to TRBD1 (6 bases). Germline V gene data show CDR1 as SQVTM and CDR2 as ANQGSEA. V lost 5 bases to trimming and J lost 4 bases, with 18 bases between them. The CDR3 runs to 14 residues.

About this clone: Distinct nucleotide sequences in the sample also encode this CDR3. The V gene is TRBV3-1 (or the pseudogene TRBV3-2), the J gene TRBJ1-1, with D unresolved. This CDR3 has 13 residues. The germline V gene encodes CDR1 LGHDT and CDR2 YNNKEL (reference sequence). V was clipped by 2 bases and J by 3 bases, with 7 bases between them. The CDR3 DNA reads as TGTGCCAGCAGCCAACAGGTAGACACTGAAGCTTTCTTT. The encoded protein is CASSQQVDTEAFF.

The chain carries TRBV7-9 and TRBJ2-1, with D possibly matching TRBD1 (5 bases). The CDR3 has 18 residues. From germline, CDR1 is SEHNR and CDR2 FQNEAQ (reference sequence). V dropped 0 bases and J dropped 0 bases, with 15 bases sitting between them. In nucleotides, the CDR3 is TGTGCCAGCAGCTTAGCCCCAGACAGCCAGACCTCCTACAATGAGCAGTTCTTC. It is translated as CASSLAPDSQTSYNEQFF.

The chain carries TRBV18 and TRBJ1-6; tentatively, D is TRBD1 (6 bases). The CDR3 extends over 14 amino acids. Trimming took 5 bases from V and 8 from J, leaving 13 bases between them. Looked up from germline, CDR1 is KGHSH and CDR2 is LQKENI. DNA for the CDR3: TGTGCCAGCTCAGGGGGCCAAAAGGATTCACCCCTCCACTTT. Translated, it gives CASSGGQKDSPLHF.

The rearrangement joins TRBV5-1 to TRBJ2-7; D is uncertain. V was pared by 1 base and J by 0 bases, with 14 bases between. The CDR3 runs 16 residues. Germline loops: CDR1 SGHRS, CDR2 YFSETQ. Here the CDR3 reads CASSLRIAATSYEQYF. CDR3 sequence (DNA): TGCGCCAGCAGCTTGAGGATAGCAGCTACCTCCTACGAGCAGTACTTC. Combining the CDR3 with reference TRBV5-1 and TRBJ2-7 gives the whole variable domain KAGVTQTPRYLIKTRGQQVTLSCSPISGHRSVSWYQQTPGQGLQFLFEYFSETQRNKGNFPGRFSGRQFSNSRSEMNVSTLELGDSALYLCASSLRIAATSYEQYFGPGTRLTVT.

Only a few counts were recorded for this clone. CDR3 in amino acids: CASSLRNTEAFF. CDR3 coding DNA: TGTGCCAGCAGCTTACGGAACACTGAAGCTTTCTTT. This chain links TRBV11-3 with TRBJ1-1; no clear D. The germline gives CDR1 SGHNT, CDR2 YENEEA. V was shortened by 2 bases and J by 1 base, with 2 bases between the two germline ends. The CDR3 is made up of 12 amino acids.